The 6 T cell receptor beta chains reported below all come from one sample, sequenced in a study of graft-versus-host responses after intestinal transplantation. Generated by immunoSEQ multiplex PCR, the TCRdb table keeps only in-frame clones and is missing some. This sample carries some 10,000 clones, 25% to 30% of them seen once, and the ten largest clones take about 3.5%. Sequenced here: alloreactive CD4+ T cells from a mixed lymphocyte reaction culture, sampled before intestinal transplant. The subset was: CFSE-low proliferating T cells sorted from approximately six-day pre-transplant mixed lymphocyte reaction (GvH or HvG direction). These receptors all stem from a human patient who received an intestinal transplant.

CDR3 sequence reads: CASSPPGLYNEQFF. CDR3 coding DNA: TGCGCCAGCAGCCCTCCTGGACTTTACAATGAGCAGTTCTTC. The V gene is TRBV4-1, the J gene TRBJ2-1; the D gene is possibly TRBD2 (5 bases). CDR1 is MGHRA and CDR2 is YSYEKL in the germline V gene. The CDR3 contains 14 residues. V lost 4 bases and J 4 bases, leaving 11 bases between the germline ends.

By share, this clone ranks as medium-sized. The gene calls are TRBV27 and TRBJ2-3, with 7 bases that match TRBD2. The CDR3 spans 15 residues. With V trimmed by 2 bases and J by 5 bases, 7 bases remained unmatched. Looked up from germline, CDR1 is MNHEY and CDR2 is SMNVEV (reference sequence). CDR3 bases: TGTGCCAGCAGTTTACCCGGCGGGAGAAGAGATACGCAGTATTTT. It encodes CASSLPGGRRDTQYF.

The chain has TRBV6-5 and TRBJ2-1, with D possibly matching TRBD2 (6 bases). This CDR3 is built from 15 residues. CDR1 is MNHEY and CDR2 is SVGAGI in the germline V gene. V shed 6 bases and J shed 0 bases, with 12 bases lying between them. CDR3 loop: CASRESGSSYNEQFF. The CDR3 DNA reads TGTGCCAGCAGAGAATCCGGGAGCTCCTACAATGAGCAGTTCTTC.

The V and J genes are TRBV27 and TRBJ2-5, with TRBD2 as a possible D gene (5 bases). Between the trimmed V and J ends, which lost 5 bases and 2 bases, there was a span of 15 bases. This CDR3 is 15 amino acids long. CDR1 and CDR2 from the germline V gene are MNHEY and SMNVEV (reference sequence). The CDR3 DNA reads as TGTGCCAGCAGTGCGAGCCCGGGAATGCAAGAGACCCAGTACTTC. Its protein is CASSASPGMQETQYF.

V gene TRBV6-1 combines with J gene TRBJ2-1, with TRBD2 identical over 10 bases. Germline CDR1 and CDR2: MNHNS and SASEGT. CDR3 length: 13 residues. J was trimmed by 8 bases and V by 4 bases; bases with no gene match: 2. CDR3 region: CASSALAGYEQFF. In DNA, the CDR3 is TGTGCCAGCAGTGCACTAGCGGGATATGAGCAGTTCTTC.

Judged by abundance, this clone is medium-sized. This rearrangement joins TRBV27 to TRBJ1-2; D is ambiguous. The germline V gene has CDR1 MNHEY and CDR2 SMNVEV (reference sequence). The CDR3 has 14 residues. Trimming took off 2 bases at V and 5 bases at J, with 12 bases between the two ends. CDR3 protein: CASSLAGPSYGYTF. The CDR3, as DNA: TGTGCCAGCAGTTTAGCGGGTCCCTCATATGGCTACACCTTC.